These T cell receptor beta chains were read from a single sample in a study of response to subunit inactivated influenza vaccine. TCRdb independently ran MiXCR on the RT-PCR reads; one entry per CDR3 protein. The data contain a few hundred thousand distinct CDR3 sequences, about 7.2% of them singletons. The starting material was PBMCs from blood, obtained less than 30 months after vaccination. The receptors shown here come from a man aged 50-75 years who received an inactivated influenza vaccine. CDR3s include the opening cysteine and the closing phenylalanine or tryptophan. Clone size, where shown, is once, few, many, or a class for clones that have expanded.

v_call: TRBV5-5; clone_size: few; j_call: TRBJ1-2; cdr3_aa: CASSLAPVGYGYTF
v_call: TRBV6-5; clone_size: many; j_call: TRBJ2-1; cdr3_aa: CASSSTGGDNEQFF
v_call: TRBV20-1; clone_size: -; j_call: TRBJ1-1; cdr3_aa: CSARSLDGAGGTEAFF
v_call: TRBV18; clone_size: many; j_call: TRBJ2-2; cdr3_aa: CASSEGDQYTGELFF
v_call: TRBV6-5; clone_size: -; j_call: TRBJ2-7; cdr3_aa: CASSYSRDSFFEQYF
v_call: TRBV19; clone_size: few; j_call: TRBJ1-1; cdr3_aa: CASSTRQEAFF
v_call: TRBV11-2; clone_size: many; j_call: TRBJ2-7; cdr3_aa: CASSLNPKAEYEQYF
v_call: TRBV27; clone_size: -; j_call: TRBJ2-3; cdr3_aa: CASSLLAGADTQYF
v_call: TRBV6-8; clone_size: -; j_call: TRBJ2-1; cdr3_aa: CASSYGTRGFPEQFF
v_call: TRBV7-2; clone_size: many; j_call: TRBJ2-3; cdr3_aa: CASSQASGRAVYTQYF
v_call: TRBV25-1; clone_size: many; j_call: TRBJ1-6; cdr3_aa: CASREDRQNSPLHF
v_call: TRBV27; clone_size: -; j_call: TRBJ2-6; cdr3_aa: CASSLERSAGANVLTF
v_call: TRBV24-1; clone_size: few; j_call: TRBJ2-2; cdr3_aa: CATSDVQRPRTGELFF
v_call: TRBV29-1; clone_size: many; j_call: TRBJ2-1; cdr3_aa: CSVDWRNEQFF
v_call: TRBV20-1; clone_size: few; j_call: TRBJ1-4; cdr3_aa: CSARDGQGGREKLFF
v_call: TRBV5-5; clone_size: few; j_call: TRBJ2-1; cdr3_aa: CASRSGPYNEQFF
v_call: TRBV7-9; clone_size: few; j_call: TRBJ1-1; cdr3_aa: CASSTLQRGTEAFF
v_call: TRBV28; clone_size: few; j_call: TRBJ2-7; cdr3_aa: CASSQRGVREQYF
v_call: TRBV7-2; clone_size: few; j_call: TRBJ2-7; cdr3_aa: CASSPAIAREQYF
v_call: TRBV18; clone_size: -; j_call: TRBJ2-1; cdr3_aa: CASSPNLDSLLFF
v_call: TRBV12-3/TRBV12-4; clone_size: -; j_call: TRBJ2-1; cdr3_aa: CASSLGTGSTDEQFF
v_call: TRBV5-1; clone_size: many; j_call: TRBJ2-5; cdr3_aa: CASTGTQETQYF
v_call: TRBV29-1; clone_size: few; j_call: TRBJ2-5; cdr3_aa: CSVERWAFYQETQYF
v_call: TRBV29-1; clone_size: few; j_call: TRBJ2-1; cdr3_aa: CSADRDSYNEQFF
v_call: TRBV11-2; clone_size: few; j_call: TRBJ2-5; cdr3_aa: CASSLVLAGGPSGETQYF
v_call: TRBV7-2; clone_size: few; j_call: TRBJ2-7; cdr3_aa: CASSFSGPGREQYF
v_call: TRBV6-5; clone_size: few; j_call: TRBJ2-1; cdr3_aa: CASSSVRDRSIGEQFF
v_call: TRBV29-1; clone_size: -; j_call: TRBJ2-1; cdr3_aa: CSGDLALGNEQFF
v_call: TRBV12-3/TRBV12-4; clone_size: many; j_call: TRBJ2-5; cdr3_aa: CASSLTEGVMYF
v_call: TRBV27; clone_size: few; j_call: TRBJ2-7; cdr3_aa: CASGRTTTGHEQYF
v_call: TRBV10-3; clone_size: many; j_call: TRBJ2-3; cdr3_aa: CAISGNREGDTQYF
v_call: TRBV5-1; clone_size: many; j_call: TRBJ2-5; cdr3_aa: CASSDQLATPEETQYF
v_call: TRBV14; clone_size: many; j_call: TRBJ1-1; cdr3_aa: CASSQDEYRGTFMNTEAFF
v_call: TRBV19; clone_size: -; j_call: TRBJ2-2; cdr3_aa: CATADVGLDTGELFF
v_call: TRBV20-1; clone_size: few; j_call: TRBJ2-7; cdr3_aa: CSAREPGLYEQYF
v_call: TRBV12-3/TRBV12-4; clone_size: -; j_call: TRBJ2-4; cdr3_aa: CASSFARDENIQYF
v_call: TRBV5-4; clone_size: many; j_call: TRBJ2-1; cdr3_aa: CASSFSWRGSYNEQFF
v_call: TRBV24-1; clone_size: -; j_call: TRBJ2-1; cdr3_aa: CATSDPGVLAGVNEQFF
v_call: TRBV14; clone_size: few; j_call: TRBJ1-1; cdr3_aa: CASSQGRGNANTEAFF
v_call: TRBV9; clone_size: few; j_call: TRBJ2-1; cdr3_aa: CASSGNGQGTGGYNEQFF
v_call: TRBV9; clone_size: -; j_call: TRBJ2-2; cdr3_aa: CASSAFGGEAGELFF
v_call: TRBV7-6; clone_size: few; j_call: TRBJ2-5; cdr3_aa: CASSKGTGSQETQYF
v_call: TRBV2; clone_size: -; j_call: TRBJ2-1; cdr3_aa: CASQEGLAGARLYNEQFF
v_call: TRBV7-8; clone_size: many; j_call: TRBJ2-7; cdr3_aa: CASSLEAGAEQYF
v_call: TRBV5-1; clone_size: few; j_call: TRBJ2-1; cdr3_aa: CASSLYQGVGSYNEQFF
v_call: TRBV20-1; clone_size: -; j_call: TRBJ1-6; cdr3_aa: CSARDPGVVPLHF
v_call: TRBV14; clone_size: few; j_call: TRBJ2-7; cdr3_aa: CASSQMVAYEQYF
v_call: TRBV25-1; clone_size: many; j_call: TRBJ2-5; cdr3_aa: CASSRRGQYGETQYF
v_call: TRBV24-1; clone_size: -; j_call: TRBJ1-2; cdr3_aa: CATSDGVGYTF
v_call: TRBV29-1; clone_size: few; j_call: TRBJ1-2; cdr3_aa: CSAPGQGGGYTF
v_call: TRBV18; clone_size: -; j_call: TRBJ1-2; cdr3_aa: CASSPQGAQIDGYTF
v_call: TRBV6-5; clone_size: many; j_call: TRBJ2-7; cdr3_aa: CASSSSQTYEQYF
v_call: TRBV29-1; clone_size: many; j_call: TRBJ2-1; cdr3_aa: CSVDDLRKEQFF
v_call: TRBV7-2; clone_size: -; j_call: TRBJ1-2; cdr3_aa: CASSFGQKSNYGYTF